This note documents a single T cell receptor beta chain sequence. The sample belongs to a study of blood T cell repertoires in COVID-19. Profiling relied on immunoSEQ multiplex PCR, and the TCRdb table lists in-frame clones only, not all of them. The repertoire consists of roughly 190,000 clones, with 85% to 90% occurring once and the leading ten covering about 4.5%. Material: peripheral blood. This receptor was obtained from a human donor in a cohort sampled during active COVID-19.

The CDR3 bases are TGTGCCAGCAGCTTAGGGACGGGAAACTATGGCTACACCTTC. Protein sequence: CASSLGTGNYGYTF. The genes are TRBV7-9 and TRBJ1-2; D remains unclear. Trimming left V 1 base short and J 2 bases short, with 8 bases between. This CDR3 is 14 amino acids long. CDR1 and CDR2 (germline): SEHNR, FQNEAQ (reference sequence).